Below are 11 T cell receptor beta chains sequenced from a single sample in a study of blood T cell repertoires in COVID-19. The method was immunoSEQ multiplex PCR; TCRdb's version includes in-frame clones alone and lacks a portion of them. The data contain around 130,000 clones, approximately 83% of them singletons. The sample taken for sequencing was peripheral blood. The receptors derive from a woman between 65 and 79 years old with acute or convalescent COVID-19.

The chain employs TRBV12-3 or TRBV12-4 and TRBJ1-2; a weak D match, TRBD1 (5 bases). This CDR3 is 13 amino acids long. Trimming stripped 7 bases from V and 2 bases from J, with 11 bases between. CDR3 amino acids: CASTKGVNYGYTF. The CDR3 DNA is TGTGCCAGCACAAAAGGGGTCAACTATGGCTACACCTTC.

The rearrangement uses TRBV12-3 or TRBV12-4 and TRBJ2-1, with a tentative D call TRBD2 (5 bases). The V end lost 2 bases, the J end lost 5 bases, and 7 bases lay between the germline ends. The CDR3 spans 13 residues. CDR3 in DNA: TGTGCCAGCAGTTTAAGCGGAAACAATGAGCAGTTCTTC. Amino acids: CASSLSGNNEQFF.

The J gene is TRBJ2-2, the V gene TRBV16, with 9 bases that match TRBD1. This CDR3 is 15 amino acids long. After removal of 2 bases from V and 7 bases from J, the junction contained 5 bases not matched to a gene. Germline V gives CDR1 KGHSY, CDR2 FQNENV. CDR3 region: CASSQTTGGIGELFF. CDR3 in DNA: TGTGCCAGCAGCCAAACGACAGGGGGTATCGGGGAGCTGTTTTTT.

This chain joins TRBV7-2 and TRBJ2-7; TRBD2 aligns across 8 bases. CDR3 length: 15 amino acids. Germline values: CDR1 SGHTA, CDR2 FQGNSA. J lost 4 bases, V lost 2 bases, and 7 bases had no gene match. CDR3: CASSLSGGYGYEQYF. CDR3 sequence (DNA): TGTGCCAGCAGCTTAAGCGGGGGCTACGGGTACGAGCAGTACTTC.

The chain joins TRBV7-2 to TRBJ1-2; 8 nucleotides line up with TRBD1. V was clipped by 6 bases and J by 3 bases; unmatched bases: 6. Germline loops: CDR1 SGHTA, CDR2 FQGNSA. The CDR3 spans 14 residues. CDR3: CASRPGGLDYGYTF. The CDR3 DNA reads as TGTGCCAGCAGACCAGGGGGCCTGGACTATGGCTACACCTTC. The full variable domain, in which reference TRBV7-2 and TRBJ1-2 provide the parts outside the CDR3, is GAGVSQSPSNKVTEKGKDVELRCDPISGHTALYWYRQSLGQGLEFLIYFQGNSAPDKSGLPSDRFSAERTGGSVSTLTIQRTQQEDSAVYLCASRPGGLDYGYTFGSGTRLTVV.

The chain couples TRBV7-9 to TRBJ1-2, with 8 bases aligning to TRBD1. The CDR3 is 13 residues long. From germline, CDR1 is SEHNR and CDR2 FQNEAQ (reference sequence). Trimming removed 6 bases from V and 6 bases from J; junction bases left unmatched: 6. The CDR3 coding sequence is TGTGCCAGCAGACAGACAGGGGCTGATGGCTACACCTTC. The encoded protein is CASRQTGADGYTF.

The chain has TRBV5-6 and TRBJ2-7; D might be TRBD2 (7 bases). Trimming shortened V by 1 base and J by 4 bases, and 12 bases separated the two germline ends. The germline gives CDR1 SGHDT, CDR2 YYEEEE. CDR3 length: 14 residues. The CDR3 DNA follows: TGTGCCAGCAGCTTGTTACAGGGAGGGTACGAGCAGTACGTC. As protein: CASSLLQGGYEQYV.

The CDR3 reads CASGERVFPSYEQYF. For the CDR3, the DNA is TGTGCCAGCGGCGAGCGGGTGTTTCCTTCCTACGAGCAGTACTTC. This chain links TRBV2 with TRBJ2-7, with D possibly TRBD2 on 6 matching bases. The V gene lost 8 bases and the J gene lost 1 base, with 18 bases spanning the gap. CDR3 length: 15 amino acids. From germline, CDR1 is SNHLY and CDR2 FYNNEI.

The chain links TRBV18 to TRBJ1-5; D gene uncertain. V shed 5 bases and J shed 0 bases, with 8 bases lying between them. Germline values: CDR1 KGHSH, CDR2 LQKENI. This CDR3 is 14 amino acids long. The CDR3, as DNA: TGTGCCAGCTCAATCACAGATAGCAATCAGCCCCAGCATTTT. Translation: CASSITDSNQPQHF.

The genes are TRBV5-6 and TRBJ1-6, with TRBD1 as a possible D gene (5 bases). Trimming cost V 2 bases and J 3 bases, with 9 bases left between them. The CDR3 runs 15 residues. The germline gives CDR1 SGHDT, CDR2 YYEEEE. CDR3 DNA sequence: TGTGCCAGCAGCTTCAGACAGATCTATAATTCACCCCTCCACTTT. It translates to CASSFRQIYNSPLHF.

CDR3 sequence: CASSLETTKLFF. CDR3 coding DNA: TGTGCCAGCAGCTTAGAGACAACAAAACTGTTTTTT. The chain combines TRBV7-2 with TRBJ1-4; D remains ambiguous. V lost 1 base and J lost 10, with 7 bases in between. CDR3 size: 12 residues. CDR1 is SGHTA and CDR2 is FQGNSA in the germline V gene.